Described below is a single TCR beta chain sequence and its context. The sample belongs to a study of T cell responses to AZD1222 COVID-19 vaccine. This CDR3 comprises 14 residues. V gave up 5 bases and J gave up 2 bases, with 13 bases separating them. Germline values: CDR1 ENHRY, CDR2 SYGVKD. Some clones are missing from TCRdb's copy, which holds only in-frame ones; the method was immunoSEQ multiplex PCR. The sample records some 99,000 clones, about 88% being singletons. The clonotype originates from an adult who received the AZD1222 COVID-19 vaccine. This chain links TRBV10-3 with TRBJ2-7; weak D call: TRBD2 (6 bases). Sequencing used peripheral blood, obtained 28 days after the second AZD1222 dose. CDR3 in DNA: TGTGCCATCAGTTCGCCTAGCGCGACCTACGAGCAGTACTTC. It specifies CAISSPSATYEQYF.